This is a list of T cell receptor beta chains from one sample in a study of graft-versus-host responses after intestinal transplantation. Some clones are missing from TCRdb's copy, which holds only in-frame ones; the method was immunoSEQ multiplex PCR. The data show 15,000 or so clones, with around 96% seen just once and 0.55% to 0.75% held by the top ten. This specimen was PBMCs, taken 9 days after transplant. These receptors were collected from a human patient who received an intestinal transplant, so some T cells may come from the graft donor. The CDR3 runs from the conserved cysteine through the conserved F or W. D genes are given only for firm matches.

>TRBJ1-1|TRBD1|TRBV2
CATTPFRTGPEAFF
TGTGCCACGACACCCTTTCGGACAGGCCCTGAAGCTTTCTTT
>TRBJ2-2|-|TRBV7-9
CASRPLGSGELFF
TGTGCCAGCAGACCCCTGGGGAGCGGGGAGCTGTTTTTT
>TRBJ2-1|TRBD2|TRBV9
CASSSRTSGRNEQFF
TGTGCCAGCAGCTCCCGGACTAGCGGGAGAAATGAGCAGTTCTTC
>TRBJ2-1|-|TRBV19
CASSPGLYNEQFF
TGTGCCAGTAGTCCGGGACTCTACAATGAGCAGTTCTTC
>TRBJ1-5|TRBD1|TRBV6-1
CASSQGVNSNQPQHF
TGTGCCAGCAGCCAGGGGGTTAATAGCAATCAGCCCCAGCATTTT
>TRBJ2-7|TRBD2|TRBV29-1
CSALAESSYEQYF
TGCAGCGCCCTAGCGGAGAGCTCCTACGAGCAGTACTTC
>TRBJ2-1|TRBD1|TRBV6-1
CASSDPGQLLNEQFF
TGTGCCAGCAGTGATCCGGGACAGCTTCTCAATGAGCAGTTCTTC
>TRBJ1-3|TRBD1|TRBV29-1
CSVPGTETGNTIYF
TGCAGCGTTCCCGGGACAGAAACTGGAAACACCATATATTTT
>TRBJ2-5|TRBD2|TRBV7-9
CASSSRTSGIVETQYF
TGTGCCAGCAGCTCTAGGACTAGCGGGATAGTTGAGACCCAGTACTTC
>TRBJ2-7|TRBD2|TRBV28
CASIVSGSRWDEQYF
TGTGCCAGCATAGTTAGCGGGAGTCGGTGGGACGAGCAGTACTTC
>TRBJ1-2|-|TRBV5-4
CASSCPRGEANYGYTF
TGTGCCAGCAGCTGCCCCCGGGGGGAAGCTAACTATGGCTACACCTTC
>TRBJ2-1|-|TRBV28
CASSLWRDFNPHEQFF
TGTGCCAGCAGTTTATGGCGGGACTTCAACCCACATGAGCAGTTCTTC
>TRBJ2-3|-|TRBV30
CAWSVMGGDTQYF
TGTGCCTGGAGTGTAATGGGGGGCGATACGCAGTATTTT
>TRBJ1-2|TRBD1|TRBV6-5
CASSLLDRANGYTF
TGTGCCAGCAGTTTACTGGACAGGGCAAATGGCTACACCTTC
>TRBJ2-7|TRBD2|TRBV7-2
CASSLAHDWSGRGIGAHEQYF
TGTGCCAGCAGCTTAGCGCACGATTGGAGCGGGAGGGGCATAGGCGCCCACGAGCAGTACTTC
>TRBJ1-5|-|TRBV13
CASSLGQSYNQPQHF
TGTGCCAGCAGCTTAGGTCAGAGTTACAATCAGCCCCAGCATTTT
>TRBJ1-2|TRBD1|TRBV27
CASRGQFPGYTF
TGTGCCAGCAGGGGACAGTTCCCCGGCTACACCTTC
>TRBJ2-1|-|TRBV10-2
CASSMGREQFF
TGCGCCAGCAGCATGGGGCGGGAGCAGTTCTTC
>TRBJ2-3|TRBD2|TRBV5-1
CASSGTSGTDTQYF
TGCGCCAGCTCCGGGACTAGCGGCACAGATACGCAGTATTTT
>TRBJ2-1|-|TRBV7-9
CASSFTSSHEQFF
TGTGCCAGCAGCTTTACTAGCTCCCATGAGCAGTTCTTC
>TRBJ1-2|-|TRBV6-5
CASSYLTRRTGYTF
TGTGCCAGCAGTTACTTGACGAGGAGGACTGGCTACACCTTC
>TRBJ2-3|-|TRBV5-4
CASSLASGTDTQYF
TGTGCCAGCAGCTTGGCCAGCGGCACAGATACGCAGTATTTT
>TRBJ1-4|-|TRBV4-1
CASSQGPLMVPGDDEKLFF
TGCGCCAGCAGCCAAGGCCCCCTAATGGTACCAGGGGATGATGAAAAACTGTTTTTT
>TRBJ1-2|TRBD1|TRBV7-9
CASSPYRGRGYGYTF
TGTGCCAGCAGCCCTTACAGGGGGCGCGGCTATGGCTACACCTTC
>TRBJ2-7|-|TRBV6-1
CASRQGAYEQYF
TGTGCCAGCAGACAGGGAGCCTACGAGCAGTACTTC
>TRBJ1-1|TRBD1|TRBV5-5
CASSGDRGNTEAFF
TGTGCCAGCAGCGGCGACAGGGGCAACACTGAAGCTTTCTTT